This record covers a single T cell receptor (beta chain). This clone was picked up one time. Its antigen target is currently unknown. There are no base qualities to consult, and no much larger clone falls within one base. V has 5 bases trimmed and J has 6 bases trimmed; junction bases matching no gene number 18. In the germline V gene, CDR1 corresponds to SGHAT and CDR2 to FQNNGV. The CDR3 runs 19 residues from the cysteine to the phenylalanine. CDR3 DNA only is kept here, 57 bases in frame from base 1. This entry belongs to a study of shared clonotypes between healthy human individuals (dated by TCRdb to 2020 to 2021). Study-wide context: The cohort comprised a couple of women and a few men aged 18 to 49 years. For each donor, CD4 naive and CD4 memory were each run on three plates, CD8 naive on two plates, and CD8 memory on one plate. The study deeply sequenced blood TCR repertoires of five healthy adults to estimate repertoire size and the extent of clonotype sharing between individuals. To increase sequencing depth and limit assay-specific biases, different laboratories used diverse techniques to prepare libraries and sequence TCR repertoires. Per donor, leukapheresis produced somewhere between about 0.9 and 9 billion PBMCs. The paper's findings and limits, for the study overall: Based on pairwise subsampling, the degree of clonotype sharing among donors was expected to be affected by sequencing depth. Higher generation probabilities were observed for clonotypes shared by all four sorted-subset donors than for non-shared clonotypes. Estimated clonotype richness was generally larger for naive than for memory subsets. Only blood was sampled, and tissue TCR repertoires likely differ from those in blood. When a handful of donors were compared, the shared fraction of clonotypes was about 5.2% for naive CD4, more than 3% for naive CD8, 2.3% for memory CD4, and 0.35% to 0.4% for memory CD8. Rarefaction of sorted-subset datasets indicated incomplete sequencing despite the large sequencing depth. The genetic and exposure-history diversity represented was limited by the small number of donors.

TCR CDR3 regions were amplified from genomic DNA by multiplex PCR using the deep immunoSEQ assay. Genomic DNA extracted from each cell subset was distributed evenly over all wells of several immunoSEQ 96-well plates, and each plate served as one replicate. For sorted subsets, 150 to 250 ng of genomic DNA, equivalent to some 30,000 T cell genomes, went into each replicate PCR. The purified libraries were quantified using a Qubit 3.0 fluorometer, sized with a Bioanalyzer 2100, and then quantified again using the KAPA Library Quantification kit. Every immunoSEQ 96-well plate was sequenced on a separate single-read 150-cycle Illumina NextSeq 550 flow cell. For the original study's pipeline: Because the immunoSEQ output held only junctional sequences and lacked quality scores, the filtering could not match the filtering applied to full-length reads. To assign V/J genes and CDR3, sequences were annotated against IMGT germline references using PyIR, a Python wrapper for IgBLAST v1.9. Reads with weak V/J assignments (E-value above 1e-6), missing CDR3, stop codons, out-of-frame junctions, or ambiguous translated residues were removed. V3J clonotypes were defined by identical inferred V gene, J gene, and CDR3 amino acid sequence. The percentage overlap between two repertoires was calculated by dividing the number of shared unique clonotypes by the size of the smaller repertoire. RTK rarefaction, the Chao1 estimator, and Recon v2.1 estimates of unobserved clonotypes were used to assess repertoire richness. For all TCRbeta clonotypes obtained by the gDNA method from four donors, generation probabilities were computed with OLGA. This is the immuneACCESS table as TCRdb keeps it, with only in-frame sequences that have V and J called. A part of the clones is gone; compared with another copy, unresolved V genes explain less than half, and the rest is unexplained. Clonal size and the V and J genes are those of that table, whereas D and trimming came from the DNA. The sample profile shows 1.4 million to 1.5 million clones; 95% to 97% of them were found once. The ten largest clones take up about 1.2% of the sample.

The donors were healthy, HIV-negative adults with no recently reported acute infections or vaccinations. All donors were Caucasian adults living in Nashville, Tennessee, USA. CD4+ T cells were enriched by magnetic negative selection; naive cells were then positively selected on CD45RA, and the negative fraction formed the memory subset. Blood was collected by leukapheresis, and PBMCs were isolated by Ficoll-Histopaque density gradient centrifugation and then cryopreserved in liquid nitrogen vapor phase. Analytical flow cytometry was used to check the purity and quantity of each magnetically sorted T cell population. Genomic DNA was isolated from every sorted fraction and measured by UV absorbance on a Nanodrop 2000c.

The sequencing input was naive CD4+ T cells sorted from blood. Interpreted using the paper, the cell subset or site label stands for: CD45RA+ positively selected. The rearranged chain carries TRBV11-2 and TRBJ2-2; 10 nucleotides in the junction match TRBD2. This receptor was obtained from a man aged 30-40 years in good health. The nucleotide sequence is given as TGTGCCAGCAGCCCCCACCTCTATCCAGCGGGAGGGACTGCCGGGGAGCTGTTTTTT. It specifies CASSPHLYPAGGTAGELFF.